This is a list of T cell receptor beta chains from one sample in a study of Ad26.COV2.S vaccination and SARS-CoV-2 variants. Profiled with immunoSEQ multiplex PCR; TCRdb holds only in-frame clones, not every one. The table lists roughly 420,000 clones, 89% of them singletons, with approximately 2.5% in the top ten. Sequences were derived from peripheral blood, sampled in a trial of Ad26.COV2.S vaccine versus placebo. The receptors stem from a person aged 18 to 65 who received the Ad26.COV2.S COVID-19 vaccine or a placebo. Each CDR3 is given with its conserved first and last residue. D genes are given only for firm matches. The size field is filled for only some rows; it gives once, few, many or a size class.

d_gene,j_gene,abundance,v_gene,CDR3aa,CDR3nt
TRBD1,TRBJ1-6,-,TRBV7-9,CASSRDRGASPLHF,TGTGCCAGCAGCCGGGACAGGGGGGCGTCACCCCTCCACTTT
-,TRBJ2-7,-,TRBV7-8,CASSLMSPSLEEQYF,TGTGCCAGCAGCTTAATGTCCCCGTCCCTGGAAGAGCAGTACTTC
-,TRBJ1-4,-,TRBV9,CASSGAGQATNEKLFF,TGTGCCAGCAGCGGCGCGGGGCAGGCAACTAATGAAAAACTGTTTTTT
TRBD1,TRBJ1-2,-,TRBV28,CASSTTGGLRRGYGYTF,TGTGCCAGCAGTACCACAGGGGGCCTGCGTAGAGGCTATGGCTACACCTTC
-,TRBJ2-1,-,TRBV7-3,CASSSGSNEQFF,TGTGCCAGCAGCTCCGGAAGCAATGAGCAGTTCTTC
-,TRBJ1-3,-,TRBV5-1,CASSLPGSSGNTIYF,TGCGCCAGCAGCTTGCCGGGGTCCTCTGGAAACACCATATATTTT
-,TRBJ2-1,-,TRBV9,CASSVAGMGPRNEQFF,TGTGCCAGCAGCGTAGCGGGGATGGGACCCCGCAATGAGCAGTTCTTC
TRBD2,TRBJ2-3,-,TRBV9,CASSAAGGVTDTQYF,TGTGCCAGCAGCGCAGCGGGGGGGGTAACAGATACGCAGTATTTT
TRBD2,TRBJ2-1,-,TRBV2,CASRPSGRPYNEQFF,TGTGCCAGCAGGCCGAGCGGGAGGCCTTACAATGAGCAGTTCTTC
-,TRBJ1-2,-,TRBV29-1,CSVGLGFRDGYTF,TGCAGCGTTGGGTTGGGTTTCAGGGACGGCTACACCTTC
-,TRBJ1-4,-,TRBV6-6,CASSYSQRDNEKLFF,TGTGCCAGCAGTTACTCACAGCGGGATAATGAAAAACTGTTTTTT
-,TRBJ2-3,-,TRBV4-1,CASSQETSPSTDTQYF,TGCGCCAGCAGCCAAGAAACTAGCCCTAGCACAGATACGCAGTATTTT
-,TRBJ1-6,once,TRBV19,CASSMMASHNSPLHF,TGTGCCAGTAGTATGATGGCCAGTCACAATTCACCCCTCCACTTT
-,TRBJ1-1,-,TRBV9,CASSVGTITEAFF,TGTGCCAGCAGCGTGGGGACAATCACTGAAGCTTTCTTT
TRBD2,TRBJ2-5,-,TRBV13,CASSSYTGGLYQETQYF,TGTGCCAGCAGCTCCTATACGGGAGGGCTATACCAAGAGACCCAGTACTTC
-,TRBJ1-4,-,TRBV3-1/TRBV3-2,CASSSTGTADEKLFF,TGTGCCAGCAGCTCAACCGGGACGGCAGATGAAAAACTGTTTTTT
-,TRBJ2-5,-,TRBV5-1,CASSFNRRGLETQYF,TGCGCCAGCAGCTTTAACCGGCGGGGGCTTGAGACCCAGTACTTC
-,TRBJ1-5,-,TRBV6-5,CASSSTGVNQPQHF,TGTGCCAGCAGTTCCACGGGGGTCAATCAGCCCCAGCATTTT
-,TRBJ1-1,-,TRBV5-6,CASSFANTEAFF,TGTGCCAGCAGCTTTGCGAACACTGAAGCTTTCTTT
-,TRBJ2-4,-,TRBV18,CASSPAHDIQYF,TGTGCCAGCTCACCGGCGCACGACATTCAGTACTTC
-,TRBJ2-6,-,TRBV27,CASASLGRSGANVLTF,TGTGCCAGCGCAAGTCTTGGACGGTCTGGGGCCAACGTCCTGACTTTC
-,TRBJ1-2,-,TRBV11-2,CASSSSPGTYQEYTF,TGTGCCAGCAGCTCCTCGCCCGGGACCTATCAAGAGTACACCTTC
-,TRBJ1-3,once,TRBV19,CASTPSSRRHSGNTIYF,TGTGCCAGTACTCCCAGCAGCCGCAGACACTCTGGAAACACCATATATTTT
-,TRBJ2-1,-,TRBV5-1,CASSPVGTPPFF,TGCGCCAGCAGCCCCGTTGGGACCCCCCCGTTCTTC
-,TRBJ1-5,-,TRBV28,CASSSHDRPNQPQHF,TGTGCCAGCAGTTCCCATGACAGGCCCAATCAGCCCCAGCATTTT
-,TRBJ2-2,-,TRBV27,CASSFGGPLRAGTGELFF,TGTGCCAGCAGTTTTGGGGGCCCCCTGCGGGCGGGCACCGGGGAGCTGTTTTTT
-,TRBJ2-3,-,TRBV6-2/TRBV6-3,CASSNGFTDTQYF,TGTGCCAGCAGTAACGGATTTACAGATACGCAGTATTTT
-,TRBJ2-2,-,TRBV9,CASSPRGGNTGELFF,TGTGCCAGCAGCCCGAGGGGAGGGAACACCGGGGAGCTGTTTTTT
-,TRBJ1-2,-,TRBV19,CASSIAGRQINYGYTF,TGTGCCAGTAGTATAGCGGGACGGCAGATTAACTATGGCTACACCTTC
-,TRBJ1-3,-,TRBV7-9,CASSFGGAGGNTIYF,TGTGCCAGCAGCTTCGGAGGGGCGGGGGGAAACACCATATATTTT
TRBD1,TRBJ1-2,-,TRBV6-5,CASSYWGQANYGYTF,TGTGCCAGCAGTTACTGGGGACAGGCAAACTATGGCTACACCTTC
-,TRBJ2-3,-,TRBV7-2,CASSLPGTQYF,TGTGCCAGCAGCTTACCCGGAACGCAGTATTTT
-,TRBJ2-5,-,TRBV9,CASSVGPDQETQYF,TGTGCCAGCAGCGTAGGACCGGACCAAGAGACCCAGTACTTC
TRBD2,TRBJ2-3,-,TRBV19,CASSSGRLDTQYF,TGTGCCAGTAGTAGCGGGAGGTTAGATACGCAGTATTTT
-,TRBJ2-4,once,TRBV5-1,CASSPGQRAKNIQYF,TGCGCCAGCAGCCCTGGACAACGAGCCAAAAACATTCAGTACTTC
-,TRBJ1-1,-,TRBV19,CASIGDVNTEAFF,TGTGCCAGTATAGGAGATGTGAACACTGAAGCTTTCTTT
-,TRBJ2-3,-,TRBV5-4,CASSRDQISTDTQYF,TGTGCCAGCAGTAGGGACCAAATTAGCACAGATACGCAGTATTTT